Each of the 30 T cell receptor beta chains below was sequenced from the same sample in a study of blood T cell repertoires in COVID-19. Sequenced by immunoSEQ multiplex PCR; TCRdb stores in-frame clones only, minus some. Of hundreds of thousands of clones listed, roughly 86% are singletons. The sample taken for sequencing was peripheral blood. The source is a woman in her 30s who had recovered from COVID-19.

The J gene is TRBJ2-7, the V gene TRBV14, with 9 nucleotides matching TRBD1. The CDR3 extends over 15 amino acids. Germline lookup yields CDR1 SGHDN and CDR2 FVKESK. V gave up 9 bases and J gave up 9 bases; unmatched junction bases: 18. CDR3 bases: TGTGCCAGTGGGAAAGGGGGACAGGGCCCTCTACGGCAGTACTTC. Amino acid sequence: CASGKGGQGPLRQYF.

This clone turned up a few times. The gene calls are TRBV7-9 and TRBJ2-2; 8 bases align to TRBD1. Germline V gene lookup returns CDR1 SEHNR and CDR2 FQNEAQ (reference sequence). The CDR3 totals 14 residues. With V trimmed by 3 bases and J by 5 bases, 2 bases remained unmatched. The CDR3 region is CASSFTGGTGELFF. The CDR3 nucleotides read TGTGCCAGCAGCTTTACAGGGGGAACCGGGGAGCTGTTTTTT.

This chain joins TRBV12-5 and TRBJ1-4; D not certain. The V gene's germline CDR1 is LGHNT and CDR2 FRNRAP. Trimming shortened V by 5 bases and J by 4 bases, and 14 bases separated the two germline ends. CDR3 length: 15 residues. The CDR3 sequence is CASGPQTGDNEKLFF. The CDR3 DNA follows: TGTGCTAGTGGTCCCCAGACCGGGGATAATGAAAAACTGTTTTTT.

The V call is TRBV6-5, the J call TRBJ1-5; no definite D call. Germline V CDR1 and CDR2: MNHEY, SVGAGI. The germline V and J ends were trimmed by 0 bases and 4 bases, with 13 bases remaining between them. This CDR3 contains 16 residues. The CDR3 DNA follows: TGTGCCAGCAGTTACTCGAGGAATGGTGATAATCAGCCCCAGCATTTT. It specifies CASSYSRNGDNQPQHF.

This chain links TRBV6-2 or TRBV6-3 with TRBJ2-3; 7 bases match TRBD2. V gave up 5 bases and J gave up 1 base; unmatched junction bases: 9. This CDR3 spans 16 amino acids. Germline V gene sequence: CDR1 MNHEY, CDR2 SVGEGT. CDR3 nucleotides: TGTGCCAGCAGTCAACTAGCGCAATACGGCACAGATACGCAGTATTTT. Translation: CASSQLAQYGTDTQYF.

This clone was found once. This chain uses TRBV6-2 or TRBV6-3 with TRBJ2-7, with D maybe TRBD1 (6 bases). This CDR3 has 16 residues. Trimming removed 2 bases from V and 2 bases from J, with 16 bases in between. CDR1 and CDR2 (germline): MNHEY, SVGEGT. The CDR3: CASSYKHRTETYEQYF. The CDR3 DNA reads TGTGCCAGCAGTTACAAGCATAGGACAGAGACCTACGAGCAGTACTTC.

This clone was seen only a few times. The CDR3 is CAISDSDRDSGYTF. CDR3 nucleotides: TGTGCCATCAGTGACTCTGACAGGGACTCTGGCTACACCTTC. The V gene is TRBV10-3, the J gene TRBJ1-2; 7 bases line up with TRBD1. The CDR3 is 14 amino acids. Per germline, CDR1 ENHRY and CDR2 SYGVKD. The V gene end was trimmed by 3 bases and the J gene end by 7 bases; junction bases not matched to a gene: 8.

The chain uses TRBV19 and TRBJ1-5; a possible D gene is TRBD1 (5 bases). This CDR3 is 15 amino acids long. CDR1 LNHDA and CDR2 SQIVND come from the germline V gene (reference sequence). V lost 3 bases and J lost 8, with 17 bases in between. CDR3 region: CASSMIQGPREPQHF. The CDR3 bases are TGTGCCAGTAGTATGATTCAGGGTCCTAGGGAGCCCCAGCATTTT.

The rearrangement links TRBV7-9 to TRBJ2-1, with 11 bases matching TRBD2. Per the germline V gene, CDR1 is SEHNR and CDR2 is FQNEAQ (reference sequence). The CDR3 is made up of 16 amino acids. Trimming took 5 bases from V and 2 from J; bases not matched to a gene: 5. The CDR3 nucleotides read TGTGCCAGCAGCCGTTTAGCGGGAGGGCCCTACAATGAGCAGTTCTTC. It codes for CASSRLAGGPYNEQFF. Supplemented by reference TRBV7-9 and TRBJ2-1, the full variable domain reads DTGVSQNPRHKITKRGQNVTFRCDPISEHNRLYWYRQTLGQGPEFLTYFQNEAQLEKSRLLSDRFSAERPKGSFSTLEIQRTEQGDSAMYLCASSRLAGGPYNEQFFGPGTRLTVL.

The rearrangement uses TRBV12-3 or TRBV12-4 and TRBJ1-2, with 10 bases aligning to TRBD1. This CDR3 comprises 13 residues. V was clipped by 5 bases and J by 8 bases; unmatched bases: 5. CDR3 DNA: TGTGCCAGCAGTGGAGACAGGGGGCACGGCTACACCTTC. Its protein product is CASSGDRGHGYTF.

The rearrangement uses TRBV7-6 and TRBJ2-1; 8 nucleotides align to TRBD2. CDR3 length equals 15 residues. The junction had 11 bases not matched to a gene; V was cut back by 7 bases and J by 6 bases. Germline loops: CDR1 SGHVS, CDR2 FNYEAQ. The CDR3 sequence: CASTDGGGLSNEQFF. The CDR3 coding sequence is TGTGCCAGCACCGACGGGGGGGGCCTTTCCAATGAGCAGTTCTTC.

The chain joins TRBV6-2 or TRBV6-3 to TRBJ2-7, with D maybe TRBD2 (5 bases). CDR3 size: 12 residues. Germline V gene lookup returns CDR1 MNHEY and CDR2 SVGEGT. The V gene lost 2 bases and the J gene lost 7 bases, with 9 bases spanning the gap. CDR3 coding DNA: TGTGCCAGCAGTTACCTCCTAGCAGAGCAGTACTTC. Translated: CASSYLLAEQYF.

This clone was observed a handful of times. The chain links TRBV29-1 to TRBJ1-2; D possibly corresponds to TRBD1 (6 bases). The CDR3 consists of 14 residues. V was cut by 7 bases and J by 1 base, with 16 bases left in between. Germline V gene data show CDR1 as SQVTM and CDR2 as ANQGSEA. CDR3 coding DNA: TGCAGCGCCCAGAGACAGGAAGATAACTATGGCTACACCTTC. This sequence encodes CSAQRQEDNYGYTF.

The genes are TRBV19 and TRBJ2-5, with TRBD2 matching over 8 bases. The CDR3 is made up of 12 amino acids. Per germline, CDR1 LNHDA and CDR2 SQIVND (reference sequence). Trimming removed 7 bases from V and 3 bases from J; junction bases left unmatched: 1. Here the CDR3 DNA reads TGTGCCAGTACACTAGCGGAAGAGACCCAGTACTTC. Amino acids: CASTLAEETQYF.

This sequence joins TRBV7-8 and TRBJ2-7, with unresolved D. Trimming pared 5 bases from V and 0 bases from J, leaving 5 bases between. Germline loops: CDR1 SGHVS, CDR2 FQNEAQ. The length of the CDR3 is 12 residues. CDR3 residues: CASSPNSYEQYF. The DNA of the CDR3 is TGTGCCAGCAGCCCTAACTCCTACGAGCAGTACTTC.

The V call is TRBV19, the J call TRBJ2-7, with a weak D call TRBD1 (5 bases). The CDR3 has 13 amino acids. Germline CDR1 LNHDA, CDR2 SQIVND (reference sequence). V lost 5 bases, J lost 3 bases, and 11 bases lay in between. CDR3 sequence reads: CASSAGHVYEQYF. The CDR3 DNA is TGTGCCAGTAGTGCCGGACACGTCTACGAGCAGTACTTC.

The chain has TRBV7-2 and TRBJ1-2, with D perhaps TRBD1 (5 bases). Germline assignment: CDR1 SGHTA and CDR2 FQGNSA. V was pared by 3 bases and J by 4 bases, with 9 bases between. This CDR3 is built from 13 residues. CDR3 nucleotides: TGTGCCAGCAGCTTCAGGGTTGCCTATGGCTACACCTTC. Its protein product is CASSFRVAYGYTF.

This chain connects TRBV19 to TRBJ2-4, with a possible D match to TRBD1 (5 bases). The CDR3 extends over 14 amino acids. Trimming took 3 bases from V and 0 from J, leaving 6 bases between them. Germline V gene lookup returns CDR1 LNHDA and CDR2 SQIVND (reference sequence). The CDR3 coding sequence is TGTGCCAGTAGTATCAGGGCAGCCAAAAACATTCAGTACTTC. This sequence encodes CASSIRAAKNIQYF.

The chain links TRBV19 to TRBJ1-5; the match to TRBD1 covers 9 bases. Germline V gene sequence: CDR1 LNHDA, CDR2 SQIVND (reference sequence). Unmatched junction bases numbered 10, after V lost 1 base and J lost 9 bases. The CDR3 totals 16 residues. The CDR3 region is CASSIGGTGTGRPQHF. DNA of the CDR3: TGTGCCAGTAGTATAGGGGGGACAGGGACCGGGCGGCCCCAGCATTTT.

The chain links TRBV11-2 to TRBJ1-1, with 7 bases that match TRBD1. Looked up from germline, CDR1 is SGHAT and CDR2 is FQNNGV. The CDR3 totals 14 residues. J was trimmed by 1 base and V by 5 bases; bases with no gene match: 4. CDR3 DNA: TGTGCCAGCAGCATGGGGACAGCGAACACTGAAGCTTTCTTT. It translates to CASSMGTANTEAFF.

This chain links TRBV6-5 with TRBJ2-3; no firm D call. Germline V lookup: CDR1 MNHEY, CDR2 SVGAGI. There are 12 residues in the CDR3. The V end lost 6 bases, the J end lost 1 base, and 5 bases lay between the germline ends. This chain's CDR3 is CASRSGTDTQYF. DNA of the CDR3: TGTGCCAGCAGGTCAGGCACAGATACGCAGTATTTT.

This sequence joins TRBV7-9 and TRBJ1-1; tentatively, D is TRBD1 (5 bases). The germline V gene encodes CDR1 SEHNR and CDR2 FQNEAQ (reference sequence). There are 14 residues in the CDR3. V dropped 5 bases and J dropped 5 bases, with 15 bases sitting between them. CDR3 in DNA: TGTGCCAGCAGCGTTGTTGCGGGGGGAACTGAAGCTTTCTTT. Its translation is CASSVVAGGTEAFF.

V gene TRBV15 combines with J gene TRBJ2-4; 7 nucleotides match TRBD1. There are 17 residues in the CDR3. Germline values: CDR1 LNHNV, CDR2 YYDKDF (reference sequence). V gave up 1 base and J gave up 3 bases; unmatched junction bases: 9. The CDR3 coding sequence is TGTGCCACCAGCAGAGTGACCACAGGGGACGGCAAAAACATTCAGTACTTC. The encoded protein is CATSRVTTGDGKNIQYF. Full variable domain (missing parts from reference TRBV15 and TRBJ2-4): DAMVIQNPRYQVTQFGKPVTLSCSQTLNHNVMYWYQQKSSQAPKLLFHYYDKDFNNEADTPDNFQSRRPNTSFCFLDIRSPGLGDTAMYLCATSRVTTGDGKNIQYFGAGTRLSVL.

This chain links TRBV10-1 with TRBJ2-5; 8 bases are shared with TRBD1. The V and J ends lost 4 bases and 3 bases, in that order; junction bases with no gene match: 4. The germline V gene has CDR1 WNHNN and CDR2 SYGVQD (reference sequence). The CDR3 extends over 14 amino acids. The CDR3 protein is CASSADRGEETQYF. The CDR3 DNA follows: TGCGCCAGCAGTGCAGACAGGGGAGAAGAGACCCAGTACTTC.

This chain uses TRBV27 with TRBJ2-1; the D gene is possibly TRBD2 (6 bases). Per the germline V gene, CDR1 is MNHEY and CDR2 is SMNVEV (reference sequence). The CDR3 is made up of 17 amino acids. Trimming took off 5 bases at V and 2 bases at J, with 19 bases between the two ends. The CDR3: CASSPSPGREAYNEQFF. CDR3 nucleotides: TGTGCCAGCAGTCCCTCCCCCGGGCGGGAAGCCTACAATGAGCAGTTCTTC.

This clone was detected only a few times. The chain recombines TRBV4-1 with TRBJ2-7, with 7 bases matching TRBD2. After removal of 2 bases from V and 2 bases from J, the junction contained 9 bases not matched to a gene. Germline values: CDR1 MGHRA, CDR2 YSYEKL. This CDR3 spans 16 amino acids. CDR3 coding DNA: TGCGCCAGCAGCCAAAGCGGGGCAGGCCGACCCTACGAGCAGTACTTC. Its protein product is CASSQSGAGRPYEQYF.

The chain uses TRBV7-9 and TRBJ2-7, with no clear D. CDR1 SEHNR and CDR2 FQNEAQ come from the germline V gene (reference sequence). CDR3 length equals 13 residues. The V gene lost 1 base and the J gene lost 5 bases, with 9 bases spanning the gap. The CDR3 loop reads CASSLDSGHEQYF. CDR3 in DNA: TGTGCCAGCAGCTTAGATTCAGGCCACGAGCAGTACTTC.

The gene calls are TRBV3-1 (or the pseudogene TRBV3-2) and TRBJ2-2, with 11 nucleotides matching TRBD2. Germline V CDR1 and CDR2: LGHDT, YNNKEL (reference sequence). Germline trimming cut 5 bases from V and 0 bases from J; bases unmatched to any gene: 11. This CDR3 contains 19 residues. CDR3 amino acids: CASSSKMGLAVANTGELFF. The CDR3 DNA is TGTGCCAGCAGCAGCAAAATGGGACTAGCGGTCGCGAACACCGGGGAGCTGTTTTTT.

The chain combines TRBV5-1 with TRBJ2-3, with D possibly matching TRBD2 (5 bases). V lost 0 bases, J lost 6 bases, and 11 bases lay in between. Germline CDR1 SGHRS, CDR2 YFSETQ. The CDR3 has 14 residues. This CDR3 reads CASSLGLKSDTQYF. DNA for the CDR3: TGCGCCAGCAGCTTGGGACTAAAGTCTGATACGCAGTATTTT.

This rearrangement joins TRBV9 to TRBJ2-3, with 11 bases identical to TRBD1. The CDR3 covers 16 residues. Germline values: CDR1 SGDLS, CDR2 YYNGEE. The V segment lost 4 bases and the J segment 6 bases; nucleotides outside the gene matches: 10. The CDR3 spells CASSPYGQGALDTQYF. For the CDR3, the DNA is TGTGCCAGCAGCCCCTACGGACAGGGGGCGTTGGATACGCAGTATTTT.